This T cell receptor beta chain appears in the sequencing data of a study of OX40 agonist ivuxolimab in advanced cancers. The wider study: The study enrolled dose-escalation patients with hepatocellular carcinoma, melanoma, renal cell or head and neck cancer.

Assay: immunoSEQ multiplex PCR; the TCRdb copy retains only in-frame clones and omits some. The sample lists tens of thousands of clones; 90% to 95% were seen once. This sequence originates from an adult with an advanced solid tumor such as melanoma, head and neck, liver or kidney cancer. This specimen consisted of CD4+ or CD8+ T cells sorted from blood, obtained in a trial of the OX40 agonist ivuxolimab.

CDR3 residues: CAWSVLAISEQYF. CDR3 DNA: TGTGCCTGGAGTGTACTCGCTATCTCGGAGCAGTACTTC. The V gene is TRBV30, the J gene TRBJ2-7, with unresolved D. Germline CDR1 GTSNPN, CDR2 SVGIG (reference sequence). The CDR3 extends over 13 amino acids. The V end was cut by 0 bases, the J end by 7 bases, with 13 bases between.